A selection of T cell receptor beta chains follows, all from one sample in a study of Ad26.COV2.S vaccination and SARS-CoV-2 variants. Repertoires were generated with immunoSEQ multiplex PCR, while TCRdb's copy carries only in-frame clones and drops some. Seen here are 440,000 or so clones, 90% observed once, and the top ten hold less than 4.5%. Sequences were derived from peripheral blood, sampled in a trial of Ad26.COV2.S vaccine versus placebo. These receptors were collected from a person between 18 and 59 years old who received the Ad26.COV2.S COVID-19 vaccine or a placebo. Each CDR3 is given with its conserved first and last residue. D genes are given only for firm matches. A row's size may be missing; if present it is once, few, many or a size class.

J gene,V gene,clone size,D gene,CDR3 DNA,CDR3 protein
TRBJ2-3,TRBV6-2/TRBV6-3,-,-,TGTGCCAGCACCCCGGGACAAACCTACACAGATACGCAGTATTTT,CASTPGQTYTDTQYF
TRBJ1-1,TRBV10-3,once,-,TGTGCCATCAGTGAGGGGGATCGTACTGAAGCTTTCTTT,CAISEGDRTEAFF
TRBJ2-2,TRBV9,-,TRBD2,TGTGCCAGCAGCGACGGACTAGCGGGAGCTAACGGGGAGCTGTTTTTT,CASSDGLAGANGELFF
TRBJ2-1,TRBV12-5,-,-,TGTGCTAGTGGTTTGGGAAGTGCCTGGGGAGAGCAGTTCTTC,CASGLGSAWGEQFF
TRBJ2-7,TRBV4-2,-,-,TGTGCCAGCAGCCAAGACATCTCACCTCGGCAGACCCACTACGAGCAGTACTTC,CASSQDISPRQTHYEQYF
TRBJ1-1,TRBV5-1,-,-,TGCGCCAGCAGCATACAGGAATGGAACACTGAAGCTTTCTTT,CASSIQEWNTEAFF
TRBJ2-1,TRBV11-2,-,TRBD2,TGTGCCAGCAGCTTAGCGTTTGGGGGGGAGGGGATTAAGAATGAGCAGTTCTTC,CASSLAFGGEGIKNEQFF
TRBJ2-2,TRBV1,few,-,TGCACCAGCAGCCAAGATAGGGGACTAGCGGGAGTGAACACCGGGGAGCTGTTTTTT,CTSSQDRGLAGVNTGELFF
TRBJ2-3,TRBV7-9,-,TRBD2,TGTGCCAGCAGAGTCACTAGCGCCCGCACAGATACGCAGTATTTT,CASRVTSARTDTQYF
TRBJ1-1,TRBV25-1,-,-,TGTGCCAGCAGTGTTGGCAAGAACACTGAAGCTTTCTTT,CASSVGKNTEAFF
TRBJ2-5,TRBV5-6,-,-,TGTGCCAGCAGCTTGGGGGGGCTGACAGGAAGGACCCAGTACTTC,CASSLGGLTGRTQYF
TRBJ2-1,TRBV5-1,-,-,TGCGCCAGCAGCTTCGCAAGGTACAATGAGCAGTTCTTC,CASSFARYNEQFF
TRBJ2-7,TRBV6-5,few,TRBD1,TGTGCCAGCATGGCTGTCCGGGACAGGGGCCGAGAGCAGTACTTC,CASMAVRDRGREQYF
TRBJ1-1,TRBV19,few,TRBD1,TGTGCCAGTAGGGGACAGGCCCAGATGAACACTGAAGCTTTCTTT,CASRGQAQMNTEAFF